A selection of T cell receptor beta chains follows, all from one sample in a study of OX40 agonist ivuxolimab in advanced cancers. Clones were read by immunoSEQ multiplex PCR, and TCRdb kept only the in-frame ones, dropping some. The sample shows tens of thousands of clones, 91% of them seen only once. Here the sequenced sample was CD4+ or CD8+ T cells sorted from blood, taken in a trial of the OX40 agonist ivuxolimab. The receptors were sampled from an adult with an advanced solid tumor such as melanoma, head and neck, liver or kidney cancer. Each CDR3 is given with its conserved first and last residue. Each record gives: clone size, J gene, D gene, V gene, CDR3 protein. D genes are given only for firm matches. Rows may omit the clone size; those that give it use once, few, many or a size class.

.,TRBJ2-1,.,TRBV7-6,CASSLEFLGGDEQFF
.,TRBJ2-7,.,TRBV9,CASSVEGGASYEQYF
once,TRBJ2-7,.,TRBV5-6,CASSLGSLFPYEQYF
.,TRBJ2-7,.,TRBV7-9,CASSDPRNRGPEQYF
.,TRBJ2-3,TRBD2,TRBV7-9,CASSPGLASDTQYF
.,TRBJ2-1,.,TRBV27,CASSLSGTLHEQFF
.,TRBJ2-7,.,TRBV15,CATSRIPFNRGLNEQYF
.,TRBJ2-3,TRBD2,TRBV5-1,CASSLPPGLAGSTDTQYF
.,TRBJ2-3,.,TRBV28,CASSLSGSTDTQYF
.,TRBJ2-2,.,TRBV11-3,CASSADPPRELFF
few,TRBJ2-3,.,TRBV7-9,CAAGAMSTDTQYF
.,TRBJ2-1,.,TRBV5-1,CASRKGYNEQFF
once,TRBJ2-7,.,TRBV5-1,CASSWGTLYEQYF
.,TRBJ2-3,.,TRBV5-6,CASSLGTGTSRTDTQYF
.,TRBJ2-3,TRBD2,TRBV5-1,CASSLWGLATDTQYF
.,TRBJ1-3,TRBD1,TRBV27,CASSLNRGGGNTIYF
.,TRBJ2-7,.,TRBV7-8,CASSLKPLSPSYEQYF
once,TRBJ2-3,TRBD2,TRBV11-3,CASSLGGLAGGRLDTQYF
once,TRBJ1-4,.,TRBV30,CAWNVGATNEKLFF
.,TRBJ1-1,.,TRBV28,CASRSRTELNTEAFF
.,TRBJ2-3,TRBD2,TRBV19,CASRGTSGVSTDTQYF
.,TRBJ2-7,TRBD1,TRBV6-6,CASSQGQGAYEQYF
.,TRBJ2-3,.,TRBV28,CASSYPTRGSTDTQYF
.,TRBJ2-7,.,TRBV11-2,CASSPAPGAYEQYF
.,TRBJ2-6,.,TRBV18,CASSLYSAESGANVLTF
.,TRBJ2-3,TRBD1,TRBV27,CASSFSGQGRGYF
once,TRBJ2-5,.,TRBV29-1,CSVERSYGEETQYF
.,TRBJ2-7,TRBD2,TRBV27,CASSLLAGGSYEQYF
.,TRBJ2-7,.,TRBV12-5,CASGLLALLGGHIYEQYF
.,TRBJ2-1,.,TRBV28,CASRLNNEQFF
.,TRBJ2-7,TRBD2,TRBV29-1,CSGVGTSGSEQYF
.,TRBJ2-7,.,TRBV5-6,CASSLRRARTERIGEQYF
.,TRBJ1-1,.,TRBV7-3,CASSFTANTEAFF
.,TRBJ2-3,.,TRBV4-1,CASSLIRDSDTQYF
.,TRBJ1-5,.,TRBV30,CAWSVGVGGQPQHF
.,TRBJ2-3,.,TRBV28,CASSLAGGATDTQYF
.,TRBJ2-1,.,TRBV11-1,CASSLLSGGYNEQFF
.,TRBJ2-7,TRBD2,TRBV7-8,CASSSKPRLAGAHEQYF
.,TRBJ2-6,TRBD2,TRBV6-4,CASSEGGSESGANVLTF
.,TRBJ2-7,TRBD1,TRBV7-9,CASSFRDRAYEQYF
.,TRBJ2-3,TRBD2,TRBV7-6,CASSSRTSRADTQYF
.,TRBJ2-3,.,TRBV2,CASRGPPSTDTQYF
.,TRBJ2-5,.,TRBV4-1,CASSQVWGQETQYF
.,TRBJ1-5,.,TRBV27,CASSPDGSNQPQHF
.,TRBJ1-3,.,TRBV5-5,CASSPASRDLNTIYF
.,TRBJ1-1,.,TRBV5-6,CASSPLTAQNTEAFF
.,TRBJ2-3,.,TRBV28,CASSSAGQIRTDTQYF
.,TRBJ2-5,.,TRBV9,CASSSVGGQETQYF
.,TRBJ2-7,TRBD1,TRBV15,CATSRDMWTGSYEQYF
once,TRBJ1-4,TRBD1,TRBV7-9,CASSSFPTGGAGGEKLFF
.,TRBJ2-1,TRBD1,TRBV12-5,CASGPGQGGDNEQFF
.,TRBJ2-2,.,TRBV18,CASSPGERTNTGELFF
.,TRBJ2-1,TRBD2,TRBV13,CASSFLAGPNEQFF
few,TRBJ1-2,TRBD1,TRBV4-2,CASSPGTGDGYTF